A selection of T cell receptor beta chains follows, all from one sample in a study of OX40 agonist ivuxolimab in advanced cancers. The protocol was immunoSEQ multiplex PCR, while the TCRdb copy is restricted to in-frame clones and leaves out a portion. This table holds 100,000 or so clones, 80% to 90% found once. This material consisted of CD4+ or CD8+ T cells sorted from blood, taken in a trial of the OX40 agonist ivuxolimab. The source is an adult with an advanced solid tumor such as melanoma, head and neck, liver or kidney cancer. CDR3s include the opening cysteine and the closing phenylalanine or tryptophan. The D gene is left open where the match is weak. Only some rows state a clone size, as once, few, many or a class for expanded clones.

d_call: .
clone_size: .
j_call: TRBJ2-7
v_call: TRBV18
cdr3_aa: CASSPTVTYEQYF
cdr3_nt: TGTGCCAGCTCACCGACAGTTACCTACGAGCAGTACTTC

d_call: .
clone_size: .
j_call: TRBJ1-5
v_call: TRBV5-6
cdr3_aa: CASSPNRVSQPQHF
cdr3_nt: TGTGCCAGCAGCCCCAACAGGGTGTCTCAGCCCCAGCATTTT

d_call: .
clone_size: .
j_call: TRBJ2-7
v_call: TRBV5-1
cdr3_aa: CASSGDSGEYEQYF
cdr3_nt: TGCGCCAGCAGTGGGGACTCGGGGGAGTACGAGCAGTACTTC

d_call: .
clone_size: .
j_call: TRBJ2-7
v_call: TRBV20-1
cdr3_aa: CSARTDREQYF
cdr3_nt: TGCAGTGCTAGGACAGACAGGGAGCAGTACTTC

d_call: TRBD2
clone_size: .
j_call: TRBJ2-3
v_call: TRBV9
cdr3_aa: CASSGSSGYTDTQYF
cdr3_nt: TGTGCCAGCAGCGGATCTAGCGGGTACACAGATACGCAGTATTTT

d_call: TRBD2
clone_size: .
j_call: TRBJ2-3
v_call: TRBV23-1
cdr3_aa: CASTVVLSFSGGHTDTQYF
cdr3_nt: TGCGCCAGCACCGTTGTTTTGTCCTTTAGCGGGGGCCACACAGATACGCAGTATTTT

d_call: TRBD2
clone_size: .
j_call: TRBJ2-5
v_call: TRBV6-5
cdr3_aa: CASMVGTTPETQYF
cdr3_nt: TGTGCCAGCATGGTCGGGACTACTCCAGAGACCCAGTACTTC

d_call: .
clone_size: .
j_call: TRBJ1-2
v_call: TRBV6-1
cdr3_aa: CASSESLSSYGYTF
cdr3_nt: TGTGCCAGCAGTGAATCACTTTCATCCTATGGCTACACCTTC

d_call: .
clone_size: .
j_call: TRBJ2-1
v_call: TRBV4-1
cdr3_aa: CASSQDQLVRGNEQFF
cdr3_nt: TGCGCCAGCAGCCAAGATCAGCTAGTTCGCGGCAATGAGCAGTTCTTC

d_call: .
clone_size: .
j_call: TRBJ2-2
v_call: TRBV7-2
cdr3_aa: CASSGRDPRGELFF
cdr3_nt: TGTGCCAGCAGCGGCCGGGACCCTAGGGGGGAGCTGTTTTTT

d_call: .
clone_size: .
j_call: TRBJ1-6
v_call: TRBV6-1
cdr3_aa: CASSGQDQNASPLHF
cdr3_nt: TGTGCCAGCAGTGGACAGGACCAAAACGCTTCACCCCTCCACTTT

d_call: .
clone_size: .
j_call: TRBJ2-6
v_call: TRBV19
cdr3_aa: CASSSASSGANVLTF
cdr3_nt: TGTGCCAGTAGTTCGGCCAGCTCTGGGGCCAACGTCCTGACTTTC

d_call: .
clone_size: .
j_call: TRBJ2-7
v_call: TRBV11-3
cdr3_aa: CASSFGSGEQYF
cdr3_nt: TGTGCCAGCAGCTTTGGATCGGGGGAGCAGTACTTC

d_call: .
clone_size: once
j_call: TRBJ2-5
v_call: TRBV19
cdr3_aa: CASTDRLETQYF
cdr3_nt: TGTGCCAGTACCGACCGACTAGAGACCCAGTACTTC

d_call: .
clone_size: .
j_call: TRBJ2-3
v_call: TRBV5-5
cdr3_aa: CASSLAGAADTQYF
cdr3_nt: TGTGCCAGCAGCTTGGCCGGGGCGGCAGATACGCAGTATTTT

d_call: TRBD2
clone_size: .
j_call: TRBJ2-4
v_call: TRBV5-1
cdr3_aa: CASSGRTSGQAKNIQYF
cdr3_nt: TGCGCCAGCAGCGGCCGGACTAGCGGACAAGCCAAAAACATTCAGTACTTC

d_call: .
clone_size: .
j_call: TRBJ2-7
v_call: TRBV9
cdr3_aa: CASSEARCVKSLLGEQYF
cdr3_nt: TGTGCCAGCAGCGAGGCTCGATGTGTTAAAAGTCTCCTAGGCGAGCAGTACTTC

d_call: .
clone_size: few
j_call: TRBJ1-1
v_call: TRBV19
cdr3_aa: CASSQRLTSEAFF
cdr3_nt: TGTGCCAGTAGTCAGAGGCTGACCTCTGAAGCTTTCTTT

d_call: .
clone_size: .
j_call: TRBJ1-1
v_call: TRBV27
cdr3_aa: CASSTYRTAEAFF
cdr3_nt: TGTGCCAGCAGTACGTATAGGACAGCTGAAGCTTTCTTT

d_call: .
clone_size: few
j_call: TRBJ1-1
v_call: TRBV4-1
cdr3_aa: CASSRPTGNTEAFF
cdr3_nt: TGCGCCAGCAGCCGACCGACTGGGAACACTGAAGCTTTCTTT

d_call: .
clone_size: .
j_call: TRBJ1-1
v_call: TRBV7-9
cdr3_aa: CASSPSSSTEAFF
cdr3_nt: TGTGCCAGCAGCCCGAGCTCGAGCACTGAAGCTTTCTTT

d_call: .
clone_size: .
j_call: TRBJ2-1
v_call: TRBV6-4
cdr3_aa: CASSDNGGVGNEQFF
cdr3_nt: TGTGCCAGCAGTGACAATGGAGGAGTGGGTAATGAGCAGTTCTTC

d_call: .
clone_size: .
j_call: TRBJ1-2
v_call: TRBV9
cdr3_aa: CASSVEGRNYGYTF
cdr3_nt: TGTGCCAGCAGCGTAGAGGGGAGGAACTATGGCTACACCTTC

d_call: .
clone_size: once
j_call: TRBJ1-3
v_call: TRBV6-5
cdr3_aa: CASRTWSSGNTIYF
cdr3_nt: TGTGCCAGCAGAACGTGGAGCTCTGGAAACACCATATATTTT

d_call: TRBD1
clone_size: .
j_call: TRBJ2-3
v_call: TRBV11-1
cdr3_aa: CASSLALQGASNTQYF
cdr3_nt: TGTGCCAGCAGCTTAGCGCTTCAGGGGGCGTCGAATACGCAGTATTTT

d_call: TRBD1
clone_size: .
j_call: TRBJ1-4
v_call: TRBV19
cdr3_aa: CANPRGPIEKLFF
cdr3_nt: TGTGCCAACCCCAGGGGGCCAATTGAAAAACTGTTTTTT

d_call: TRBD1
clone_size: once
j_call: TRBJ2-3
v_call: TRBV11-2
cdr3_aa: CASSSTGGSGSDTQYF
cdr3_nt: TGTGCCAGCAGCTCCACAGGGGGCAGCGGGTCAGATACGCAGTATTTT

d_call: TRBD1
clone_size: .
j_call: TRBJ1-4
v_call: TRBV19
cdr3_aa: CASSSDRGREKLFF
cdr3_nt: TGTGCCAGTAGTTCGGACAGGGGAAGGGAAAAACTGTTTTTT

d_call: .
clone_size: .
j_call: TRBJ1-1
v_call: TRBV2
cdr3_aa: CASSRSGAPNTEAFF
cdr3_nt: TGTGCCAGCAGTCGGTCAGGGGCTCCGAACACTGAAGCTTTCTTT

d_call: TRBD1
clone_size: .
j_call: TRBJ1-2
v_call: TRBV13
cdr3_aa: CASSLMGLGSTGGDYGYTF
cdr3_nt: TGTGCCAGCAGCCTTATGGGCCTCGGCAGTACAGGGGGGGACTATGGCTACACCTTC

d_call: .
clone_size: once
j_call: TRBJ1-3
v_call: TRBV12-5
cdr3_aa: CASAPFDYTIYF
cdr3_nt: TGTGCTAGTGCTCCCTTTGATTACACCATATATTTT

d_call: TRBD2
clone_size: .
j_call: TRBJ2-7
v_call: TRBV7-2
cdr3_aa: CATLLNSGGRTYEQYF
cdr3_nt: TGTGCCACCCTCCTAAATAGCGGGGGACGAACCTACGAGCAGTACTTC

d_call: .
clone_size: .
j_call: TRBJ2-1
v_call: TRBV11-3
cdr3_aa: CASSLEGSASNEQFF
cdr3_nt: TGTGCCAGCAGCTTAGAGGGTTCCGCGTCCAATGAGCAGTTCTTC

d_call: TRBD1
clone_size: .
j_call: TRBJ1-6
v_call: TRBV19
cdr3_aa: CASGAVDRQNSPLHF
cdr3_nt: TGTGCCAGTGGCGCCGTGGACAGGCAAAATTCACCCCTCCACTTT

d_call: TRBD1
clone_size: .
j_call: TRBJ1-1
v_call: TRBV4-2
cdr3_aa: CASSQDPTGGTEAFF
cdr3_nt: TGTGCCAGCAGCCAAGATCCCACAGGGGGGACTGAAGCTTTCTTT

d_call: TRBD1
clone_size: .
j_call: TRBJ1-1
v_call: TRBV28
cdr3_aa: CASKLGTGSYTEAFF
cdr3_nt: TGTGCCAGCAAACTTGGGACAGGGAGTTATACGGAGGCTTTCTTT

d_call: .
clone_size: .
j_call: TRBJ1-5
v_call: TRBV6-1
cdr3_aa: CASSEAGNDQPQHF
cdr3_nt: TGTGCCAGCAGTGAAGCAGGGAACGATCAGCCCCAGCATTTT

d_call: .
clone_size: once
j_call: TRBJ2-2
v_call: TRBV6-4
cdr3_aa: CASSDRAGANTGELFF
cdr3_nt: TGTGCCAGCAGTGACCGTGCAGGGGCCAACACCGGGGAGCTGTTTTTT

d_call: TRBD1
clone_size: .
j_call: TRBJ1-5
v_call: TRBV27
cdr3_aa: CASSPKLLGQFNQPQHF
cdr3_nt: TGTGCCAGCAGTCCTAAGTTACTGGGACAGTTCAATCAGCCCCAGCATTTT

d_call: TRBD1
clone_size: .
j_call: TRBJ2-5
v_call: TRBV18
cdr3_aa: CASARDRGPQETQYF
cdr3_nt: TGTGCCAGCGCCAGGGACAGGGGGCCCCAAGAGACCCAGTACTTC

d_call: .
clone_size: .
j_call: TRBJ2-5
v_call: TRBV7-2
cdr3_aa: CASSLSSSYRQETQYF
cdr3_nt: TGTGCCAGCAGCTTATCTTCGTCGTACAGACAAGAGACCCAGTACTTC

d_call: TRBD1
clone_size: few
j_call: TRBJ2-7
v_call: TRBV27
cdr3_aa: CASSPSWTGIAYEQYF
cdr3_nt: TGTGCCAGCAGTCCATCCTGGACAGGGATCGCCTACGAGCAGTACTTC

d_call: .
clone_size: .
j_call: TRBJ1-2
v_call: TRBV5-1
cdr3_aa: CASSPGVTGHQNYGYTF
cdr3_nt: TGCGCCAGCAGCCCTGGGGTTACGGGACATCAAAACTATGGCTACACCTTC

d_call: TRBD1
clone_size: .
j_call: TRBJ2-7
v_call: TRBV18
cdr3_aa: CASSPPGTGSSYEQYF
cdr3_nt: TGTGCCAGCTCCCCTCCCGGGACAGGTAGCTCCTACGAGCAGTACTTC

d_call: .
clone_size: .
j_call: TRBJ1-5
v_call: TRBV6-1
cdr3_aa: CASSELGGSNQPQHF
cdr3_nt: TGTGCCAGCAGTGAACTGGGAGGGAGCAATCAGCCCCAGCATTTT

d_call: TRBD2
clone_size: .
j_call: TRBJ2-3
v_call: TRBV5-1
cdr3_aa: CASSLPGLATDTQYF
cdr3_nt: TGCGCCAGCAGCTTACCGGGACTAGCCACAGATACGCAGTATTTT

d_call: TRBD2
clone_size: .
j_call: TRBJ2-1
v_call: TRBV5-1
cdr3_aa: CASSSSEAGGYNEQFF
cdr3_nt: TGCGCCAGCAGCTCCTCGGAAGCGGGGGGGTACAATGAGCAGTTCTTC

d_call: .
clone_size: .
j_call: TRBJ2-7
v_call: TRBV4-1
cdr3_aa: CASSQDSIRGVGSYEQYF
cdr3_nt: TGCGCCAGCAGCCAAGATTCAATCAGGGGGGTGGGCTCCTACGAGCAGTACTTC

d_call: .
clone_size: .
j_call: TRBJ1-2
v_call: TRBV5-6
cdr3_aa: CASSLQGGRGYTF
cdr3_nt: TGTGCCAGCAGCTTACAGGGAGGTCGTGGCTACACCTTC

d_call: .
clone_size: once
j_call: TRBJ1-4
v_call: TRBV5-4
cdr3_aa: CASSRDSRSREKLFF
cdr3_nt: TGTGCCAGCAGCCGTGACAGCCGGTCCAGGGAAAAACTGTTTTTT

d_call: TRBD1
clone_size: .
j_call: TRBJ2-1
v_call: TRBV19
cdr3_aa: CASSIASGGGIHEQFF
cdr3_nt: TGTGCCAGTAGTATAGCCTCAGGGGGCGGAATCCATGAGCAGTTCTTC

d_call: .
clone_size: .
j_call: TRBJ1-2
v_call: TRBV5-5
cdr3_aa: CASSRGDVDYGYTF
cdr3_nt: TGTGCCAGCAGCCGAGGGGATGTCGACTATGGCTACACCTTC

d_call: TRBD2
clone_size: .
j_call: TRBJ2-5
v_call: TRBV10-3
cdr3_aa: CAISGLAEETQYF
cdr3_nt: TGTGCCATCAGCGGACTAGCGGAAGAGACCCAGTACTTC